The table lists the clone carrying this T cell receptor beta chain with a few counts. The data stem from a study of blood T cell repertoires in COVID-19. Study background: Collection of acute and convalescent COVID-19 samples took place in the United States, Italy and Spain. T cells, B-cell-depleted T cells, or PBMCs provided the cDNA or gDNA that served as material.

Losses at the gene ends were 4 bases for V and 5 bases for J; bases not matched to a gene: 5. The CDR3 spans 14 residues. Germline V gene data show CDR1 as SGHVS and CDR2 as FQNEAQ. Original processing methods: Counts of nucleated cells, estimated from reference gene primer amplification, were obtained. Assay: immunoSEQ multiplex PCR; the TCRdb copy retains only in-frame clones and omits some. The DNA was the basis for D and trimming; V, J and clone size are from that table. Altogether about 60,000 clones are present, 82% being singletons, with the ten largest covering approximately 6.6%. Sequencing was done on a sample of peripheral blood. The source is a man aged 55 to 70 with acute or convalescent COVID-19. V is TRBV7-8 and J is TRBJ2-3; 8 nucleotides align to TRBD2. The chain's CDR3 is CASSSGTRGDTQYF. The CDR3 DNA is TGTGCCAGCAGCTCGGGGACTAGAGGAGATACGCAGTATTTT.